This T cell receptor (beta chain) was identified during a study of cytomegalovirus exposure and HLA in healthy donors. Trimming took 0 bases from V and 4 from J, leaving 13 bases between them. CDR1 MNHEY and CDR2 SMNVEV come from the germline V gene (reference sequence). This CDR3 spans 15 amino acids. General observations from the study: In most subjects, TCR beta sequences reportedly gave accurate predictions of HLA-A and HLA-B alleles. Later findings reportedly placed an Asian-associated ancestry cluster below the approximately 670-donor mean for N-insertions.

As concerns this clone: Its matching antigen is unknown.

Researchers ran the PCR with 60 Vbeta and 13 Jbeta primers. Authors' analysis steps: Counted up in a later analysis, unique TCR beta chains came to around 80 million, with around 11 million shared. The data were produced by immunoSEQ multiplex PCR, yet TCRdb's version contains in-frame clones alone and is incomplete. Clonal size and the V and J genes are those of that table, whereas D and trimming came from the DNA. Of roughly 190,000 clones in the sample, roughly 77% were seen once. The source of this sequence is a man aged 30-40 years in good health and CMV-seropositive. The sequenced sample consisted of PBMCs. The V call is TRBV27, the J call TRBJ2-7, with a tentative D call TRBD2 (5 bases). CDR3 DNA: TGTGCCAGCAGTTTATCGTGGCTAGCAGGATACGAGCAGTACTTC. Encoded protein: CASSLSWLAGYEQYF.